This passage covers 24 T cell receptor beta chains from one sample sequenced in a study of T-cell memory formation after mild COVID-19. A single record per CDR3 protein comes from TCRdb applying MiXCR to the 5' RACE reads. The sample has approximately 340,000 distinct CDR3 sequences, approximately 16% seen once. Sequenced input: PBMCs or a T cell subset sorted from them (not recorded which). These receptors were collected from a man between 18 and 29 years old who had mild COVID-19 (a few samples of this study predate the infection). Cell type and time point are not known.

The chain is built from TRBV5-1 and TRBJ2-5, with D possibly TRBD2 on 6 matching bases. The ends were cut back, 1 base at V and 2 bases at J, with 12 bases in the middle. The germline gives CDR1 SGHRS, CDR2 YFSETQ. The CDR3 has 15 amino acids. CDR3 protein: CASSLMSRGQETQYF. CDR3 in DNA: TGCGCCAGCAGCTTGATGAGTCGGGGGCAAGAGACCCAGTACTTC.

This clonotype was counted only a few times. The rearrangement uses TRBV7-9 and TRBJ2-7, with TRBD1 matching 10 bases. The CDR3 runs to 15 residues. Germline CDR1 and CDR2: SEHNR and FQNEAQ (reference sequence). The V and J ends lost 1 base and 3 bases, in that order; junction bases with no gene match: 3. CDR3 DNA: TGTGCCAGCAGCTTAGGGGGGACAGGGGACTACGAGCAGTACTTC. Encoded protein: CASSLGGTGDYEQYF.

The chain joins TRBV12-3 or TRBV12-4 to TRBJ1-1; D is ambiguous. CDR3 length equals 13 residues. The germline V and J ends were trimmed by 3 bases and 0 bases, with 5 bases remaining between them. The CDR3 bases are TGTGCCAGCAGTTTCTACCTGAACACTGAAGCTTTCTTT. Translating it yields CASSFYLNTEAFF.

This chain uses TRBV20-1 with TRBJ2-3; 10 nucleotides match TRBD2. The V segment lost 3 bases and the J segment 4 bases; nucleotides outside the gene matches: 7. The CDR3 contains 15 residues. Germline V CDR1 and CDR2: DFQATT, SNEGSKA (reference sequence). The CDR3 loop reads CSASPSSGGADTQYF. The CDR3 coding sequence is TGCAGTGCTAGCCCCTCTAGCGGGGGCGCAGATACGCAGTATTTT.

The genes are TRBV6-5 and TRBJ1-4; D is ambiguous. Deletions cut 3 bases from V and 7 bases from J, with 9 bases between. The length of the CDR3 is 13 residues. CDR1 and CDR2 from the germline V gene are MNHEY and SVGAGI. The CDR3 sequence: CASSYLRAEKLFF. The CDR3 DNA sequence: TGTGCCAGCAGTTATTTGAGGGCTGAAAAACTGTTTTTT.

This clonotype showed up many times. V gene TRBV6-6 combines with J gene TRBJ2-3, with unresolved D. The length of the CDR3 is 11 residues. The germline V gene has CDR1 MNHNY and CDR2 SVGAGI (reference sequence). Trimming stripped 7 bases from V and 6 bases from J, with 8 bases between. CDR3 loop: CASTKLDTQYF. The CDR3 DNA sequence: TGTGCCAGCACTAAACTGGATACGCAGTATTTT.

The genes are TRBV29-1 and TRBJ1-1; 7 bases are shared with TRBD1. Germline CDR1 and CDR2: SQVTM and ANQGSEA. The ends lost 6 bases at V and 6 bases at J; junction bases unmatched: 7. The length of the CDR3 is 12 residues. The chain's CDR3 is CSVKTGVPEAFF. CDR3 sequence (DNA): TGCAGCGTAAAAACAGGGGTCCCTGAAGCTTTCTTT.

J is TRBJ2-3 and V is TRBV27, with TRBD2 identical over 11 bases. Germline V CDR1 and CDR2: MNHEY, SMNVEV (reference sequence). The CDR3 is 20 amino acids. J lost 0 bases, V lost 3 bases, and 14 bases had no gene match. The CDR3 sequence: CASSFRSSTSGASSTDTQYF. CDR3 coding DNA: TGTGCCAGCAGTTTTCGGTCATCGACTAGCGGGGCTTCTAGCACAGATACGCAGTATTTT.

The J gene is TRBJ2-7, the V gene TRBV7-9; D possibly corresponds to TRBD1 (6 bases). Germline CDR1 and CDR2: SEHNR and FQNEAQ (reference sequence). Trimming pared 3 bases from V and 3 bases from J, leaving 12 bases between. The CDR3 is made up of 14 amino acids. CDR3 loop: CASSFRTASYEQYF. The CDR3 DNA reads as TGTGCCAGCAGCTTTCGGACAGCTAGCTACGAGCAGTACTTC.

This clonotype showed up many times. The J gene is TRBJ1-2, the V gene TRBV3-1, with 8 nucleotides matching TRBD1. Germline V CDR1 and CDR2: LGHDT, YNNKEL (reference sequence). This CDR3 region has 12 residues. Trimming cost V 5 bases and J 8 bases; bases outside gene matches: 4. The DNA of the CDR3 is TGTGCCAGCAGCAAGACAGGGGAGGGCTACACCTTC. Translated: CASSKTGEGYTF.

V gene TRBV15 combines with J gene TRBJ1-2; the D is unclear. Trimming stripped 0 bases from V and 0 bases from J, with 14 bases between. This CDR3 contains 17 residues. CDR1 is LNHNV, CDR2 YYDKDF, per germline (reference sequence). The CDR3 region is CATSRDSGGEANYGYTF. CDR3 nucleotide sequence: TGTGCCACCAGCAGAGATAGTGGCGGGGAAGCTAACTATGGCTACACCTTC.

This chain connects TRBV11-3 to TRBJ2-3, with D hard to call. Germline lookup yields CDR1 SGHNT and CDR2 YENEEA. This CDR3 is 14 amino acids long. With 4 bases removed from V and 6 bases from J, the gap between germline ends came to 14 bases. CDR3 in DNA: TGTGCCAGCAGCTCCGGGTCCGACCGGGATACGCAGTATTTT. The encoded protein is CASSSGSDRDTQYF.

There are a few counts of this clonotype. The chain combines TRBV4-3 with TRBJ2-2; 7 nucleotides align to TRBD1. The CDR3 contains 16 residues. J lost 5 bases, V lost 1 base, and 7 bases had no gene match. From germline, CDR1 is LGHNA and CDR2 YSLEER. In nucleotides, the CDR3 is TGCGCCAGCAGCCAAGCCGACAGGGATAGGACCGGGGAGCTGTTTTTT. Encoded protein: CASSQADRDRTGELFF.

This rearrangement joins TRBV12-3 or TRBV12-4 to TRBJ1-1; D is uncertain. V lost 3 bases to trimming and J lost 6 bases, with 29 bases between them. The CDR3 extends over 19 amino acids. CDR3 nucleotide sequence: TGTGCCAGCAGTTTCGGCAGGCTGGGCTTAAGAATTTCAACGGCTGAAGCTTTCTTT. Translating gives CASSFGRLGLRISTAEAFF.

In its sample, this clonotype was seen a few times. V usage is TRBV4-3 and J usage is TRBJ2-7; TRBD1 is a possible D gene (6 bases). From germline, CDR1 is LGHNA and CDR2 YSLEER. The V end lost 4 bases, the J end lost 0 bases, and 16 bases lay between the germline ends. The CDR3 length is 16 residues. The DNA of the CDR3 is TGCGCCAGCAGCCCACCCAGGGGTTTCCCCTCCTACGAGCAGTACGTC. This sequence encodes CASSPPRGFPSYEQYV.

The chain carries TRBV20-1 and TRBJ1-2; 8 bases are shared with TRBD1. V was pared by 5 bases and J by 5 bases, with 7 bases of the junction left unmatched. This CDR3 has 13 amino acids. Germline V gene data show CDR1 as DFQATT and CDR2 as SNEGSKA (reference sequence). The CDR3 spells CSAPDRVGYGYTF. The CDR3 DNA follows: TGCAGTGCTCCGGACAGGGTGGGGTATGGCTACACCTTC.

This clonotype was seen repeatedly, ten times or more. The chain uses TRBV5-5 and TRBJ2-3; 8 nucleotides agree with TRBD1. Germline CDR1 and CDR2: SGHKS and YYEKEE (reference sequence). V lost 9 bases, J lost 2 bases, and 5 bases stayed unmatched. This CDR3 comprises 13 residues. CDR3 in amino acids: CAKWTGITDTQYF. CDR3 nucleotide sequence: TGTGCCAAATGGACAGGGATCACAGATACGCAGTATTTT.

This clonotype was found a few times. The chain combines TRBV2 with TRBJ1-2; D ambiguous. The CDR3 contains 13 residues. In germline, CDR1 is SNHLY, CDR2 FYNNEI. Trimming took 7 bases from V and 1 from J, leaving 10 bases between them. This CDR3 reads CASMPEFNYGYTF. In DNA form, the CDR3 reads TGTGCCAGCATGCCAGAGTTTAACTATGGCTACACCTTC.

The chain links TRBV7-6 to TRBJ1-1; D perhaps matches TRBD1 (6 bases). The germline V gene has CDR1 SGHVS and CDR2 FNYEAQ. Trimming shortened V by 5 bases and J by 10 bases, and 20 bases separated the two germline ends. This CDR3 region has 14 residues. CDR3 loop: CASSTAGTRGGAFF. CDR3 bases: TGTGCCAGCAGCACCGCCGGGACACGGGGGGGAGCTTTCTTT.

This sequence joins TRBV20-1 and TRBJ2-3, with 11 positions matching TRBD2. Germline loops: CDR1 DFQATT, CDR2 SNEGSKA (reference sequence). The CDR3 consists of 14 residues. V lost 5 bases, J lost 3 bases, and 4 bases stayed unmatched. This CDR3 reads CSAPSGGNTDTQYF. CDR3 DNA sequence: TGCAGTGCTCCTAGCGGGGGGAATACAGATACGCAGTATTTT.

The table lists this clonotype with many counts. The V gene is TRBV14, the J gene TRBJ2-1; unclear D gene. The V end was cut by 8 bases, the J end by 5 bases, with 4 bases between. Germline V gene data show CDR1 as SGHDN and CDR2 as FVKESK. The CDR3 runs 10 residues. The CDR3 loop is CASGNNEQFF. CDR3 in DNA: TGTGCCAGCGGGAACAATGAGCAGTTCTTC.

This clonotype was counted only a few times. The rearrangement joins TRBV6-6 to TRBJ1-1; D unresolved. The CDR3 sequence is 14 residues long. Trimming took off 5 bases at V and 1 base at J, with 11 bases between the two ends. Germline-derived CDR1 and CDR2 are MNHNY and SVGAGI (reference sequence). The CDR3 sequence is CASSAPSSNTEAFF. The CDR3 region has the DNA TGTGCCAGCAGTGCCCCATCTTCGAACACTGAAGCTTTCTTT.

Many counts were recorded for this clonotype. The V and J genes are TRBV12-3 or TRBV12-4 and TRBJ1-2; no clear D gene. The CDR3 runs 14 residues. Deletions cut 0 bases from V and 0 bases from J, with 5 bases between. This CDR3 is CASSLAASNYGYTF. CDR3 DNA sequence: TGTGCCAGCAGTTTAGCGGCCTCTAACTATGGCTACACCTTC.

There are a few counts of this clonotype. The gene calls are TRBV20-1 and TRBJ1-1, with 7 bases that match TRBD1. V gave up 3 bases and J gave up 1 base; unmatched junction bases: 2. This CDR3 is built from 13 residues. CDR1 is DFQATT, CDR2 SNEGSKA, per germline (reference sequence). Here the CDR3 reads CSARGDRNTEAFF. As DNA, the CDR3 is TGCAGTGCTAGGGGGGACAGGAACACTGAAGCTTTCTTT.